A selection of T cell receptor beta chains follows, all from one sample in a study of cytomegalovirus exposure and HLA in healthy donors. Method: immunoSEQ multiplex PCR; TCRdb's copy keeps in-frame clones and lacks some. The sample lists some 66,000 clones; 80% to 90% were seen once. Input material: PBMCs. The receptor source for this set is a woman younger than 45 in good health and CMV-seronegative. Both conserved end residues are part of each CDR3. A D gene is named only where the DNA matches it firmly. The size entry is marked missing in some rows and otherwise reads once, few, many or a size class.

NA	TRBV21-1	NA	TRBJ2-7	CASSKDGEGEQYF	TGTGCCAGCAGCAAAGACGGGGAAGGCGAGCAGTACTTC
NA	TRBV19	NA	TRBJ1-1	CASWRTGGYTEAFF	TGTGCCAGTTGGAGGACCGGGGGGTACACTGAAGCTTTCTTT
NA	TRBV5-1	NA	TRBJ1-4	CASCNEPGGKKLFF	TGCGCCAGTTGTAACGAACCGGGAGGGAAAAAACTGTTTTTT
few	TRBV6-1	TRBD1	TRBJ1-1	CASRAGTERTEAFF	TGTGCCAGCAGAGCCGGGACAGAGAGAACTGAAGCTTTCTTT
NA	TRBV28	NA	TRBJ2-2	CASSFYPGNTGELFF	TGTGCCAGCAGTTTTTATCCGGGAAACACCGGGGAGCTGTTTTTT
NA	TRBV9	NA	TRBJ1-6	CASTPTSSYNSPLHF	TGTGCCAGCACCCCCACGAGCTCCTATAATTCACCCCTCCACTTT
NA	TRBV15	NA	TRBJ1-6	CATSREAGSYSPLHF	TGTGCCACCAGCAGAGAGGCAGGATCCTATTCACCCCTCCACTTT
NA	TRBV7-2	NA	TRBJ2-1	CASSLHGGSYNEQFF	TGTGCCAGCAGCTTGCACGGTGGCTCCTACAATGAGCAGTTCTTC
NA	TRBV5-4	TRBD2	TRBJ2-7	CASRKSGGLSYEQYF	TGTGCCAGCAGAAAGAGCGGGGGCCTCTCCTACGAGCAGTACTTC
NA	TRBV11-2	TRBD1	TRBJ1-2	CASSPLDRVGYGYTF	TGTGCCAGCAGCCCCCTGGACAGGGTGGGCTATGGCTACACCTTC
NA	TRBV30	TRBD1	TRBJ1-6	CAWSRDRGSPLHF	TGTGCCTGGAGCCGGGACAGGGGTTCACCCCTCCACTTT
NA	TRBV2	NA	TRBJ1-4	CASRQAKSGKLFF	TGTGCCAGCAGACAGGCAAAGTCGGGAAAACTGTTTTTT
NA	TRBV19	TRBD1	TRBJ2-1	CATWTGVNNEQFF	TGTGCCACATGGACAGGGGTTAACAATGAGCAGTTCTTC
NA	TRBV5-1	NA	TRBJ1-1	CASSLPGGGSTEAFF	TGCGCCAGCAGCTTGCCGGGGGGGGGCTCCACTGAAGCTTTCTTT